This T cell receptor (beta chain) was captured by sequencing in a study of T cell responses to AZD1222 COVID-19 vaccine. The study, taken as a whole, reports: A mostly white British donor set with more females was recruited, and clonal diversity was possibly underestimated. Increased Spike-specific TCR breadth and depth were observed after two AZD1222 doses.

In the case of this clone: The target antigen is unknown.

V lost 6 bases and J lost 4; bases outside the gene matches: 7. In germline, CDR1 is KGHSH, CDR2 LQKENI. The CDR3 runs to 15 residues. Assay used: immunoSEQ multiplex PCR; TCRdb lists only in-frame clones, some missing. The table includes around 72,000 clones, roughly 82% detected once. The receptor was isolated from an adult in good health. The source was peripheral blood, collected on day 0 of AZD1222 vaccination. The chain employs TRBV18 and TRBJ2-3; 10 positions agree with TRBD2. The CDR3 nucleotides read TGTGCCAGCTCTCCTAGCGGGGGAGCTCCAGATACGCAGTATTTT. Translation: CASSPSGGAPDTQYF.